This T cell receptor beta chain was identified during a study of siplizumab effects on memory and regulatory T cells. Overall study findings and caveats: The naive T cell population seemed more diverse than memory cells and seemed a major contributor to the alloresponse. Siplizumab caused a significant drop in alloreactive sequences traceable to unstimulated CD4+ memory cells. Naive or memory phenotype assignment was not possible for roughly 75-97% of proliferating CD4+ or CD8+ clones.

Some clones are missing from TCRdb's copy, which holds only in-frame ones; the method was immunoSEQ multiplex PCR. The sample comprises roughly 110,000 clones, around 95% of which are singletons, and over 0.15% rests with the top ten. The CDR3 covers 15 residues. Germline-derived CDR1 and CDR2 are MNHEY and SMNVEV (reference sequence). Between the trimmed V and J ends, which lost 4 bases and 1 base, there was a span of 13 bases. Worth noting for this clone: Its antigen is as yet unknown.

The TCR comes from a human donor in good health. Sequenced material: non-Treg CD4+ T cells sorted from blood. V is TRBV27 and J is TRBJ1-1; D uncertain. CDR3 residues: CASSSLGLGNTEAFF. CDR3 sequence (DNA): TGTGCCAGCAGTTCCCTCGGACTAGGGAACACTGAAGCTTTCTTT.